This TCR beta chain was sequenced in a study of shared clonotypes between healthy human individuals. For the study at large: The composition of the donors was a couple of women and a few men aged 18 to 49. Broader study findings: Investigators collected only blood, and repertoires in tissues likely differ.

The authors distributed each subset's genomic DNA evenly over several immunoSEQ plates. The repertoire was sequenced with immunoSEQ multiplex PCR; TCRdb's copy has only in-frame clones and lacks some. The top ten clones hold around 12% of a sample with about 520,000 clones, 60% to 80% of them seen once. Adult Caucasians living in Nashville, Tennessee made up all of the donors. The CDR3 contains 15 residues. CDR1 is SGHDT and CDR2 is YYEEEE in the germline V gene. V lost 4 bases, J lost 1 base, and 14 bases lay in between. Regarding this clone: The antigen is not known.

The sequence derives from a woman in her thirties or forties in good health. Some clones in this sample may be carry-over from other donors' samples. The gene calls are TRBV5-6 and TRBJ1-1; D unclear. Source material: PBMCs. The DNA of the CDR3 is TGTGCCAGCAGCCCCGTCCCTAACAAGAACACTGAAGCTTTCTTT. Its translation is CASSPVPNKNTEAFF.